These T cell receptor beta chains were read from a single sample in a study of tumor-infiltrating lymphocytes in glioblastoma multiforme. From the multiplex PCR reads, TCRdb called clonotypes with MiXCR, one entry per CDR3 protein. The profile shows about 32,000 distinct CDR3 sequences, approximately 60% of them singletons. The sequenced sample consisted of brain tumor tissue. The source of these receptors is a male donor with glioblastoma. CDR3s include the opening cysteine and the closing phenylalanine or tryptophan. The D gene is left open where the match is weak. A row's size may be missing; if present it is once, few, many or a size class.

V gene	D gene	clone size	J gene	CDR3 DNA	CDR3 protein
TRBV4-1	TRBD1	once	TRBJ2-5	TGCGCCAGCAGCCAAGCTTTCGGCAGGGGGCAAGAGACCCAGTACTTC	CASSQAFGRGQETQYF
TRBV6-2/TRBV6-3	NA	few	TRBJ2-5	TGTGCCAGCAGTTGGACGGCATTTCAAGAGACCCAGTACTTC	CASSWTAFQETQYF
TRBV20-1	TRBD2	many	TRBJ2-7	TGCAGTGCCCTGACTAGCGGGACCGCCTACGAGCAGTACTTC	CSALTSGTAYEQYF
TRBV11-2	NA	once	TRBJ1-6	TGTGCCAGCAGCCCAACGGGGGCTATCCGTAATTCACCCCTCCACTTT	CASSPTGAIRNSPLHF
TRBV20-1	NA	NA	TRBJ2-3	TGCAGTGCTTCCCCAACGGGGGATGCAGATACGCAGTATTTT	CSASPTGDADTQYF
TRBV30	NA	NA	TRBJ2-6	TGCGCCTGTACAGGGCGCTCTGGGGCCAACATCCTGACTTTC	CACTGRSGANILTF
TRBV5-1	NA	few	TRBJ2-3	TGCGCCAGCAAGGATGGACAGCACACAGATACGCAGTATTTT	CASKDGQHTDTQYF
TRBV6-6	NA	many	TRBJ2-7	TGTGCCAGCAGGGAAACAGCAATCAGGGAGCAGTACTTC	CASRETAIREQYF
TRBV12-3/TRBV12-4	TRBD2	NA	TRBJ2-3	TGTGACAGAACCGGACTAGCGGGAGGCAAAAGGCGAGATACGCAGTATTTT	CDRTGLAGGKRRDTQYF
TRBV14	NA	many	TRBJ2-7	TGTGCCAGCAGCCAAGAACGCCAAGGATCCGAGCAGTACTTC	CASSQERQGSEQYF
TRBV28	TRBD2	few	TRBJ2-3	TGTGCCAGCAGTTCCCCCGGGACTAGCGGGAGGGGAGGAGCAGATACGCAGTATTTT	CASSSPGTSGRGGADTQYF
TRBV6-5	TRBD1	NA	TRBJ1-2	TGTGCCAGCAGTTACACAGGACAGGGGGCGCGAGGCTACACCTTC	CASSYTGQGARGYTF
TRBV29-1	NA	NA	TRBJ2-1	TGCAGCGTTGAAGGGGACAATGGGCAGTTTTTC	CSVEGDNGQFF
TRBV11-3	NA	NA	TRBJ2-2	TGTGCCAGCAGCCATAGAGGGGCCCAGGCCGGGGAGCTGTTTTTT	CASSHRGAQAGELFF
TRBV11-2	NA	few	TRBJ2-5	TGTGCCAGCAGCTTAGTTCGGGATAATGCGGGAATACAAGAGACCCAGTACTTC	CASSLVRDNAGIQETQYF
TRBV20-1	NA	few	TRBJ2-3	TGCAGTGCTAACCACGGGACGGACTCGACAGATACGCAGTATTTT	CSANHGTDSTDTQYF
TRBV6-5	NA	NA	TRBJ1-1	TGTGCCAGCACCAATACAGGGATGTTGACTGAAGCTTTCTTT	CASTNTGMLTEAFF
TRBV12-3/TRBV12-4	NA	NA	TRBJ2-7	TGTGCCAGCAGTTTAGTATTAGCGCGTCTAGTAGAGCAGTACTTC	CASSLVLARLVEQYF
TRBV5-1	TRBD1	many	TRBJ2-7	TGCGCCAGCAGCTTGGGTGGGACAGTCGAGCAGTACTTC	CASSLGGTVEQYF
TRBV6-4	NA	many	TRBJ1-1	TGTGCCAGCAGTAAATCGGGGAATGGGAACACTGAAGCTTTCTTT	CASSKSGNGNTEAFF
TRBV5-6	TRBD1	NA	TRBJ2-1	TGTGCCAGCAGATTGACAGGGGGAGCCTACAATGAGCAGTTCTTC	CASRLTGGAYNEQFF
TRBV14	NA	NA	TRBJ1-2	TGTACCAGTAGCCAAGACAGCGTATCAGCCTATGGCTACACCTTC	CTSSQDSVSAYGYTF
TRBV7-9	TRBD2	few	TRBJ2-7	TGTGCCAGCAGCCGATCTAGCGGGAGAAACGAGCAGTACTTC	CASSRSSGRNEQYF
TRBV6-2/TRBV6-3	NA	many	TRBJ2-5	TGTGCCAGCAGTTACGCCGGTTCAGGGACCCAGTACTTC	CASSYAGSGTQYF
TRBV20-1	TRBD2	NA	TRBJ2-7	TGCAGTATTTGGGGGGGGACTAGCGGGAACTACGAGCAGTACTTC	CSIWGGTSGNYEQYF
TRBV29-1	TRBD1	many	TRBJ2-2	TGCAGCGGTGAGGGGGCCCCCGGGGAGCTGTTTTTT	CSGEGAPGELFF
TRBV28	TRBD1	NA	TRBJ1-1	TGTGCCAGCACTTTCCTAGGGACAGACGTGAACACTGAAGCTTTCTTT	CASTFLGTDVNTEAFF
TRBV6-5	NA	few	TRBJ2-2	TGTGCCAGCAGCAAGGGGAGGACGAGCACTGGGGAGCTGTTTTTT	CASSKGRTSTGELFF
TRBV12-3/TRBV12-4	NA	NA	TRBJ2-3	TGTGCCAGCAGTTCTTCAACTAGCAGAAGCACAGATACGCATTATTTT	CASSSSTSRSTDTHYF
TRBV29-1	NA	NA	TRBJ1-2	TGCAGCGTTGAGGAGGCAGGGAGAGGCTACACCTTC	CSVEEAGRGYTF
TRBV5-4	TRBD2	few	TRBJ2-5	TGTGCCAGCGGCTTGGCGGTCAAGCGGGGGACCCAAGAGACCCAGTACTTC	CASGLAVKRGTQETQYF
TRBV4-1	NA	NA	TRBJ2-1	TGCGCCAGCAGCCAGGAAGAAGAGCCCTTTAATGTGCAGTTCTTC	CASSQEEEPFNVQFF
TRBV28	NA	many	TRBJ2-3	TGTGCCAGCAGTTTATGGCTGGCGGATACGCAGTATTTT	CASSLWLADTQYF
TRBV20-1	TRBD2	few	TRBJ2-1	TGCAGTGCTAAAGGGCTAGCGGGAGTCCACCGACTTGGTGAGCAGTCCTTC	CSAKGLAGVHRLGEQSF
TRBV20-1	NA	NA	TRBJ2-3	TGCAGTGCTACGAAGCCTAGCACAGATACGCAGTATTTT	CSATKPSTDTQYF
TRBV29-1	NA	NA	TRBJ2-1	TGCAGCGCCCGCCCCGGGGGCAATGAGCAGTTCTTC	CSARPGGNEQFF
TRBV7-9	TRBD1	NA	TRBJ1-2	TGTACCAGCAGCCGACAGGGAATCGACTATGGCTACACCTTC	CTSSRQGIDYGYTF
TRBV6-5	TRBD1	many	TRBJ2-1	TGTGCCAGCCGGGACAGGGTTGGGATGTTGAACAATGAGCAGTTCTTC	CASRDRVGMLNNEQFF
TRBV10-2	NA	NA	TRBJ2-3	TGCGCCAGCAGCCTAGGATGTACAGATACGCAGTATTTT	CASSLGCTDTQYF
TRBV12-3/TRBV12-4	NA	NA	TRBJ2-3	TGTGCCAGCAGTTTTTACAGCCTACCCAGCACAGATACGCAGTATTTT	CASSFYSLPSTDTQYF
TRBV6-6	NA	NA	TRBJ2-2	TGTGCCAGCAGGCGTGGTCCGAACACCGGGGAGCTGTTTTTT	CASRRGPNTGELFF
TRBV5-4	TRBD1	few	TRBJ1-4	TGTGACAGCAGCTTGGAGCAGGGGGATGAAAAACTGTTTTTT	CDSSLEQGDEKLFF
TRBV29-1	TRBD2	NA	TRBJ2-5	TGCAGCGTTGGTCTAGCGGGAGCAAAGACCCAGTACTTC	CSVGLAGAKTQYF
TRBV20-1	NA	NA	TRBJ1-1	TGCAGTGCCATTAATCGTCAACTGAGCGCTGAAGCTTTCTTT	CSAINRQLSAEAFF
TRBV5-5	NA	many	TRBJ2-2	TGTGCCAGCAGCTTAGAGAACACCGGGGAGCTGGTTTTT	CASSLENTGELVF
TRBV11-2	NA	NA	TRBJ2-3	TGTGCCAGTGAGGGGGAGAGAACAGATACGCAGTATTTT	CASEGERTDTQYF
TRBV20-1	TRBD2	once	TRBJ2-1	TGCAGTGCTAGTGATCCGGCGGGAGGAACTTTAAATGAGCAGCTCTTC	CSASDPAGGTLNEQLF
TRBV6-5	TRBD2	NA	TRBJ2-7	TGTGCTAGCAGTCCTTCGGGGGGATTGGTCGGAGAGCAGTACTTC	CASSPSGGLVGEQYF
TRBV12-3/TRBV12-4	NA	once	TRBJ2-5	TGTACCAGCAGTTTCTCGGAGACCCAGTACTTC	CTSSFSETQYF
TRBV29-1	NA	once	TRBJ2-2	TGCAGCGCTGAGGGATCGGTAGCGGTGGACACCGGGGAGCTGTTTTTT	CSAEGSVAVDTGELFF
TRBV4-2	TRBD2	many	TRBJ2-2	TGTGCCAGCAGCCAAGATCCTAGCGGGAGTAGCAACACCGGGGAGCTGTTTTTT	CASSQDPSGSSNTGELFF
TRBV4-1	TRBD1	NA	TRBJ2-5	TGCGTCAGCAGCCATGACGGACAGGGGGCAAAGACCCAGTACTTC	CVSSHDGQGAKTQYF
TRBV6-5	NA	NA	TRBJ2-7	TGTTCCAGCAGTTCCCCGGCCCTGAATATGTACGAGCAGCACTTC	CSSSSPALNMYEQHF
TRBV6-2/TRBV6-3	TRBD2	NA	TRBJ2-7	TGTATCACCGAGACTAGCTACTACGAGCAGTACTTC	CITETSYYEQYF
TRBV5-6	NA	many	TRBJ1-5	TGTGCCAGCAGCCCGGGTCGGAATCAGCCCCAGCATTTT	CASSPGRNQPQHF
TRBV20-1	TRBD1	NA	TRBJ1-2	TGCAATGCTAGGCGGGACAGCACTAACTATGGCCACACCTTC	CNARRDSTNYGHTF
TRBV11-3	NA	NA	TRBJ2-1	TGTGCCAGCAGCGACTCGACTCCGGCCTACAATGAGCAGTTCTTC	CASSDSTPAYNEQFF
TRBV12-3/TRBV12-4	NA	many	TRBJ2-7	TGTGCCAGCAGTTTACGTAGCGGACCCTCCTACGAGCAGTACTTC	CASSLRSGPSYEQYF
TRBV6-5	NA	NA	TRBJ2-7	TGTGCCAGCAGTTACCTACAGAACTACGAGCAATACTTC	CASSYLQNYEQYF
TRBV6-5	NA	many	TRBJ1-4	TGTGCCAGCAGATCTGGTGGAGGCGATGAAAAACTGTTTTTT	CASRSGGGDEKLFF